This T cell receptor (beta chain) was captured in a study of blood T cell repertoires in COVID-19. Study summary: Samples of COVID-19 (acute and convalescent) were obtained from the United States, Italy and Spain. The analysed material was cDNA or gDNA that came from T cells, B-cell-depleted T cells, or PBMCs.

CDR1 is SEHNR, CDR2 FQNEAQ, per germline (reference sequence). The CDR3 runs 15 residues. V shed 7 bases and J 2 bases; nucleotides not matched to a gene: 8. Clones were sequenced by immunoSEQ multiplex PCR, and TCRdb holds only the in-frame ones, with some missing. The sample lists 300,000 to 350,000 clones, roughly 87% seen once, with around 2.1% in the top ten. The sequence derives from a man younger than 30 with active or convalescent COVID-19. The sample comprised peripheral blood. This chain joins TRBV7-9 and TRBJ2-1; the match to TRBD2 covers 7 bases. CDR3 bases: TGTGCCAGCACCTGGGGGGGTTTTGCCTACAATGAGCAGTTCTTC. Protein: CASTWGGFAYNEQFF.